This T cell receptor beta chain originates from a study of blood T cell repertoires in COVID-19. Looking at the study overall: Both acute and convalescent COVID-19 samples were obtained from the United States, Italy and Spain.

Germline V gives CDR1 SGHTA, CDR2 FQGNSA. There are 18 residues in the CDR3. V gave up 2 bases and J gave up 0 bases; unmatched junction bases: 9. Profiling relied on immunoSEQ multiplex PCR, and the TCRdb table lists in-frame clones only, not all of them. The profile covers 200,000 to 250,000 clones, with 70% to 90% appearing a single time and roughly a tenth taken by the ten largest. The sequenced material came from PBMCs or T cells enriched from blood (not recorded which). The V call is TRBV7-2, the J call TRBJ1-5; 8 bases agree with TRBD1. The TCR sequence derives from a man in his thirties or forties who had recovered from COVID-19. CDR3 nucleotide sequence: TGTGCCAGCAGCTTACGACCTGGGACAGGTAATAGCAATCAGCCCCAGCATTTT. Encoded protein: CASSLRPGTGNSNQPQHF.